This TCR beta chain was sequenced for a study of blood T cell repertoires in COVID-19. The CDR3 has 14 residues. Trimming cost V 7 bases and J 4 bases; bases outside gene matches: 7. The germline CDR1 and CDR2 sequences are MNHEY and SVGAGI. Only in-frame clones appear in the TCRdb table, and some are missing; sequencing was by immunoSEQ multiplex PCR. The sample holds about 250,000 clones; 80% to 90% are singletons and the top ten take around 1.8%. Sequenced sample: PBMCs or T cells enriched from blood (not recorded which). The chain combines TRBV6-5 with TRBJ1-2, with 9 positions matching TRBD1. This sequence originates from a man in his forties who had recovered from COVID-19. The CDR3 DNA is TGTGCCAGCACACGACAGGGGGGGACCTATGGCTACACCTTC. Its translation: CASTRQGGTYGYTF.